The clone carrying this T cell receptor beta chain was counted once. This sample is drawn from a study of blood T cell repertoires in COVID-19. Study as a whole: T cells, B-cell-depleted T cells, or PBMCs supplied cDNA or gDNA.

The protocol was immunoSEQ multiplex PCR, while the TCRdb copy is restricted to in-frame clones and leaves out a portion. Among about 290,000 clones listed, roughly nine tenths were seen once. The germline V gene encodes CDR1 LNHDA and CDR2 SQIVND (reference sequence). V lost 4 bases and J lost 5, with 12 bases in between. The CDR3 covers 14 residues. Two negative PCRs, clearance, or symptom resolution were required of recovered Cohort 3 donors. The sequence was collected from a woman aged 40 to 50 who had recovered from COVID-19. The genes are TRBV19 and TRBJ1-5; a weak D match, TRBD1 (5 bases). Sequencing was performed on PBMCs or T cells enriched from blood (not recorded which). Written as DNA, the CDR3 is TGTGCCAGTAGTAATCCGGGGGGGGATCAGCCCCAGCATTTT. It encodes CASSNPGGDQPQHF.